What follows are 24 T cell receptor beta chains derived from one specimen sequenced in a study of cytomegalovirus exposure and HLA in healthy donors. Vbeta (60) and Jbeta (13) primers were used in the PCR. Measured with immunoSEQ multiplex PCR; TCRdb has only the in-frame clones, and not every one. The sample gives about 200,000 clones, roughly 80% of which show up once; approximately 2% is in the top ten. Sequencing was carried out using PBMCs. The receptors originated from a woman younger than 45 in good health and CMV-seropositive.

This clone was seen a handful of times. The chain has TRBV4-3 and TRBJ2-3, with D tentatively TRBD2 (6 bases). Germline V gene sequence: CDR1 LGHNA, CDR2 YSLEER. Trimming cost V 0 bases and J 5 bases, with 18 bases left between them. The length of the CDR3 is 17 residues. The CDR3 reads CASSQDKRGAGRDTQYF. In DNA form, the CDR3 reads TGCGCCAGCAGCCAAGATAAGCGTGGGGCGGGAAGAGATACGCAGTATTTT.

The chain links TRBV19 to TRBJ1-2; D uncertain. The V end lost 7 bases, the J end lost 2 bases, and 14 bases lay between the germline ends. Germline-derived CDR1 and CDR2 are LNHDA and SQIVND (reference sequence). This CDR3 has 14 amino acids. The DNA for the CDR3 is TGTGCCAGTACCGAAGCACTGATGAACTATGGCTACACCTTC. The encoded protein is CASTEALMNYGYTF. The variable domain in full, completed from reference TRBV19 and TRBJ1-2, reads DGGITQSPKYLFRKEGQNVTLSCEQNLNHDAMYWYRQDPGQGLRLIYYSQIVNDFQKGDIAEGYSVSREKKESFPLTVTSAQKNPTAFYLCASTEALMNYGYTFGSGTRLTVV.

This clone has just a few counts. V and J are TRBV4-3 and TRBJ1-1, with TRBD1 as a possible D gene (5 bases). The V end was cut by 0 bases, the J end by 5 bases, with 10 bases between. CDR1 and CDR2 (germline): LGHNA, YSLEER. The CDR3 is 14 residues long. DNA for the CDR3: TGCGCCAGCAGCCAAGATTTAAGGGGAACTGAAGCTTTCTTT. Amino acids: CASSQDLRGTEAFF.

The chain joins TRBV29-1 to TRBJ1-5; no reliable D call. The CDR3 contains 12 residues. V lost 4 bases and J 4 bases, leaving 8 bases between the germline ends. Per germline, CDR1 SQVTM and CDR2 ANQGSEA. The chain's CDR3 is CSVAGANQPQHF. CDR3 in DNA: TGCAGCGTTGCGGGAGCTAATCAGCCCCAGCATTTT.

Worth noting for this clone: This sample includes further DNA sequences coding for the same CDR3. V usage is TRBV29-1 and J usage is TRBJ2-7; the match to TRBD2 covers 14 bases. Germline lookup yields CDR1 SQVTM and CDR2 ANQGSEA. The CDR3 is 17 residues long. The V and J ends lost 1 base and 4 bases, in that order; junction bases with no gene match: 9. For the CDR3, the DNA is TGCAGCGTTGAAGTAGTGACTAGCGGGAGGGCCCCATACGAGCAGTACTTC. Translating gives CSVEVVTSGRAPYEQYF.

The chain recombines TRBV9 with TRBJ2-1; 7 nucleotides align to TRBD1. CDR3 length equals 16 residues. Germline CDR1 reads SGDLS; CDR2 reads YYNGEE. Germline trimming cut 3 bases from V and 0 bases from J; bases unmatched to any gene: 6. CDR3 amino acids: CASSAGQESSYNEQFF. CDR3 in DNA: TGTGCCAGCAGCGCAGGACAGGAGAGCTCCTACAATGAGCAGTTCTTC.

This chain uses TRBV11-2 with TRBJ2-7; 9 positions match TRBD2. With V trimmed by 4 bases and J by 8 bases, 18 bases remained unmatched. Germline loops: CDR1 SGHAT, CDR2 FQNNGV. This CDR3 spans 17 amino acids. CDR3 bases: TGTGCCAGCAGCTACCGGGCCAGCGGGAGGTATGGTTCCCAGCAGTACTTC. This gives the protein CASSYRASGRYGSQQYF.

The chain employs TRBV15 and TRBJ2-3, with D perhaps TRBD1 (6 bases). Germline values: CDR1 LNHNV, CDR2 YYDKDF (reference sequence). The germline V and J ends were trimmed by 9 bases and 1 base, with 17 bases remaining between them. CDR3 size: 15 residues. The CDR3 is CATGGKGRGTDTQYF. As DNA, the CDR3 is TGTGCCACAGGGGGAAAAGGGCGAGGCACAGATACGCAGTATTTT.

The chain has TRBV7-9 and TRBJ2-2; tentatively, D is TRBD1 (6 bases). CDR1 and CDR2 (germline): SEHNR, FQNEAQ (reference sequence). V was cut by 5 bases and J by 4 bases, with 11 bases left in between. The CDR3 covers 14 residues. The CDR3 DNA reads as TGTGCCAGCAGCATTAGACAGGTCACCGGGGAGCTGTTTTTT. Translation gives CASSIRQVTGELFF. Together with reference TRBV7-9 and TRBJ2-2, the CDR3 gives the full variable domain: DTGVSQNPRHKITKRGQNVTFRCDPISEHNRLYWYRQTLGQGPEFLTYFQNEAQLEKSRLLSDRFSAERPKGSFSTLEIQRTEQGDSAMYLCASSIRQVTGELFFGEGSRLTVL.

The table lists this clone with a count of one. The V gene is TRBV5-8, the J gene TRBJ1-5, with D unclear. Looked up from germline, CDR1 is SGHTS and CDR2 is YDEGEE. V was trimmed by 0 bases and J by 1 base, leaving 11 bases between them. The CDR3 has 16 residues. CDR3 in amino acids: CASSLARGISNQPQHF. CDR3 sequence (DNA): TGTGCCAGCAGCTTGGCCCGGGGAATCAGCAATCAGCCCCAGCATTTT.

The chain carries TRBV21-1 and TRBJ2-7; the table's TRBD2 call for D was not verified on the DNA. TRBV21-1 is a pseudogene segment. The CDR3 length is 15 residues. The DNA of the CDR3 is TGTGCCAGCAGCACCCGGACTTGGGAGGAGGGCGAGCAGTACTTC. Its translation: CASSTRTWEEGEQYF.

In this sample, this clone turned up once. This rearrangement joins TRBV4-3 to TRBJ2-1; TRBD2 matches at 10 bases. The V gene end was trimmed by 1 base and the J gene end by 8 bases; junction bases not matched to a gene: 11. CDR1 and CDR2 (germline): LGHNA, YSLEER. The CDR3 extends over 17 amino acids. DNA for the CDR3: TGCGCCAGCAGCCAAGTCCCCAGCGGGAGGGGAGGGGATGAGCAGTTCTTC. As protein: CASSQVPSGRGGDEQFF.

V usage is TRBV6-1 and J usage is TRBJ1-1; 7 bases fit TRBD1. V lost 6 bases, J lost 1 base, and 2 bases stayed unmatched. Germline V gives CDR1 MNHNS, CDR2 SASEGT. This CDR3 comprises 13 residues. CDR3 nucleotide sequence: TGTGCCAGCAGGGACAGGTCGAACACTGAAGCTTTCTTT. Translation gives CASRDRSNTEAFF.

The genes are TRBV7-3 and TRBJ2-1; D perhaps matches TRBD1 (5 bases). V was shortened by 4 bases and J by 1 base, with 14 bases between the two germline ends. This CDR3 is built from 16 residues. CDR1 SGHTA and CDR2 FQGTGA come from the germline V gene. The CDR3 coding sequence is TGTGCCAGCAGCTCCAAGGGGATCCCATCCTACAATGAGCAGTTCTTC. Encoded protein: CASSSKGIPSYNEQFF.

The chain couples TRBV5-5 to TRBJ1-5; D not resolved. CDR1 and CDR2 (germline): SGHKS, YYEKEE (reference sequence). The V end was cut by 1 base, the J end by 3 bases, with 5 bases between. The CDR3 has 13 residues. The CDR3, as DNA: TGTGCCAGCAGCTTGTTGGCCAATCAGCCCCAGCATTTT. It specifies CASSLLANQPQHF.

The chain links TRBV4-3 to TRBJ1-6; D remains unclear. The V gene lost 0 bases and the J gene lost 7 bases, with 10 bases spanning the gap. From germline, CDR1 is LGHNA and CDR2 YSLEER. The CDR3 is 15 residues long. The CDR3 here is CASSQDPLGNSPLHF. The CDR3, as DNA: TGCGCCAGCAGCCAAGATCCCCTCGGGAATTCACCCCTCCACTTT.

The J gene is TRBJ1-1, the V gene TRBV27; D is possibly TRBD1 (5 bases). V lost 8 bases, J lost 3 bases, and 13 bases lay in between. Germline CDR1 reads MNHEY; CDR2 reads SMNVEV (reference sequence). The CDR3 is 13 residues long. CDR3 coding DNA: TGTGCCAGCGCCGTAGGGGCCCACACTGAAGCTTTCTTT. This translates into CASAVGAHTEAFF.

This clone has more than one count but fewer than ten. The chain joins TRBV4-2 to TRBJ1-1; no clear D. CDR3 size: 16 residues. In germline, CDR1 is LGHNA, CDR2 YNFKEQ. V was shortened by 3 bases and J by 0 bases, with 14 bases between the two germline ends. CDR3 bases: TGTGCCAGCAGCCACCCCACGGCACAGATGAACACTGAAGCTTTCTTT. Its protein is CASSHPTAQMNTEAFF.

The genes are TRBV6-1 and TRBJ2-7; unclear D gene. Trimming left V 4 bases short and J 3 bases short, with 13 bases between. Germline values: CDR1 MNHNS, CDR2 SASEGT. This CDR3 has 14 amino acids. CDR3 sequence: CASSVATDHYEQYF. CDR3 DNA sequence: TGTGCCAGCAGTGTAGCCACAGACCACTACGAGCAGTACTTC.

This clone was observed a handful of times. The DNA for the CDR3 is TGTGCCAGCAGTTTGACCGGGACAGGGAACACTGAAGCTTTCTTT. Encoded protein: CASSLTGTGNTEAFF. The chain is built from TRBV28 and TRBJ1-1; TRBD1 agrees at 8 bases. The V segment lost 3 bases and the J segment 1 base; nucleotides outside the gene matches: 4. The CDR3 is 15 amino acids. Per germline, CDR1 MDHEN and CDR2 SYDVKM.

The CDR3 DNA reads TGTGCCAGTAGTATAGCAGGGAGGAACAATCAGCCCCAGCATTTT. This sequence encodes CASSIAGRNNQPQHF. This sequence joins TRBV19 and TRBJ1-5, with D maybe TRBD1 (5 bases). The ends were cut back, 1 base at V and 3 bases at J, with 10 bases in the middle. The CDR3 is 15 amino acids. The germline gives CDR1 LNHDA, CDR2 SQIVND (reference sequence).

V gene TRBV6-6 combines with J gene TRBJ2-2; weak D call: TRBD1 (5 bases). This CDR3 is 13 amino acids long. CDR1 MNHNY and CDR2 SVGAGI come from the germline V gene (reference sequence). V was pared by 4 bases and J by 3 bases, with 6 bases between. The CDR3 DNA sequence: TGTGCCAGCAGTTTCAGGGACACCGGGGAGCTGTTTTTT. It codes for CASSFRDTGELFF.

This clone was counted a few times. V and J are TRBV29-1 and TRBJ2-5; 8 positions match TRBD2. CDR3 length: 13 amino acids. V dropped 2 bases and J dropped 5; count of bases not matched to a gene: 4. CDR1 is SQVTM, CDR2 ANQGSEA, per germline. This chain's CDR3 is CSVERGGGETQYF. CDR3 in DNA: TGCAGCGTTGAACGGGGCGGGGGGGAGACCCAGTACTTC.

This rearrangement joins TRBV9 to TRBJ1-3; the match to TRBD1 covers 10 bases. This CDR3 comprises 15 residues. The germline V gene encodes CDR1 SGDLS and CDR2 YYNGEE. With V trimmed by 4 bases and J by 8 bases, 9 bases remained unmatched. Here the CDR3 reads CASSFRDRGVDTIYF. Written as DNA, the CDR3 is TGTGCCAGCAGCTTCCGGGACAGGGGTGTTGACACCATATATTTT.